The clone carrying this T cell receptor (beta chain) came up a few times. As yet, its antigen is unknown. The CDR3 is 16 residues long. With 0 bases removed from V and 4 bases from J, the gap between germline ends came to 14 bases. Per the germline V gene, CDR1 is SGDLS and CDR2 is YYNGEE. A sort by CD45RO/CCR7/CD25/CD127/CD95/CD27 yielded CD4+ naive, central memory, regulatory and stem cell-like memory cells. Of the isolated RNA, all was reverse transcribed, and so the sequenced material was expressed TCRB transcripts. Repertoires were generated with immunoSEQ multiplex PCR, while TCRdb's copy carries only in-frame clones and drops some. The table lists hundreds of thousands of clones, more than 13% of them singletons. The data were taken from a study of beta chain features in type 1 diabetes. The overall study: The study found patients and healthy donors alike in age, gender and cell yields.

Study-level results: Among patients with Type 1 diabetes, TCRB CDR3s were moderately but significantly shorter in every one of the four CD4+ subsets. The similarity of naive, central memory and Treg TCRB repertoires appeared greater among patients than among healthy donors.

The receptor was derived from a man younger than 30 with type 1 diabetes. The sample taken for sequencing was naive CD4+ T cells from blood. The chain links TRBV9 to TRBJ1-5, with unresolved D. Here the CDR3 reads CASSVGPGGPNQPQHF. The CDR3 nucleotides read TGTGCCAGCAGCGTAGGCCCTGGAGGGCCTAATCAGCCCCAGCATTTT.